This is a list of T cell receptor beta chains from one sample in a study of cytomegalovirus exposure and HLA in healthy donors. Only in-frame clones appear in the TCRdb table, and some are missing; sequencing was by immunoSEQ multiplex PCR. The top ten hold about 7.1% of the sample, which has approximately 140,000 clones, 63% seen once. The sequencing sample was made of PBMCs. These receptors all stem from a woman between 55 and 75 years old in good health and CMV-seropositive. Each CDR3 is given with its conserved first and last residue. A D gene is named only where the DNA matches it firmly. Clone size is not always given. Where it is, it says once, few, many or a class for expanded clones.

CDR3 protein,CDR3 DNA,V gene,J gene,D gene,clone size
CASSWRGSNQPQHF,TGTGCCAGCAGCTGGAGGGGAAGCAATCAGCCCCAGCATTTT,TRBV5-6,TRBJ1-5,.,.
CASSLGGTYNEQFF,TGTGCCAGCAGCCTCGGGGGGACCTACAATGAGCAGTTCTTC,TRBV6-6,TRBJ2-1,TRBD2,.
CASSFRPGQVDTEAFF,TGTGCCAGCAGTTTTCGGCCCGGACAGGTGGACACTGAAGCTTTCTTT,TRBV28,TRBJ1-1,TRBD1,.
CASSLRLAGAGEQFF,TGTGCCAGCAGTTTGCGACTAGCGGGAGCCGGTGAGCAGTTCTTC,TRBV28,TRBJ2-1,TRBD2,.
CSVEDPYRANTGELFF,TGCAGCGTTGAAGATCCGTACAGGGCGAACACCGGGGAGCTGTTTTTT,TRBV29-1,TRBJ2-2,.,once
CASSSTGVKETQYF,TGTGCCAGCAGTAGTACGGGGGTGAAAGAGACCCAGTACTTC,TRBV25-1,TRBJ2-5,.,.
CASSAHRAGGEQYF,TGTGCCAGCAGCGCACACAGGGCCGGAGGCGAGCAGTACTTC,TRBV7-9,TRBJ2-7,.,few
CASSRGDSYNEQFF,TGTGCCAGCAGCCGAGGGGACAGTTACAATGAGCAGTTCTTC,TRBV5-8,TRBJ2-1,TRBD1,.
CASSIPGYNEQFF,TGTGCCAGTAGTATCCCCGGTTACAATGAGCAGTTCTTC,TRBV19,TRBJ2-1,.,.
CASSMNRVRNQPQHF,TGTGCCAGTAGTATGAACCGGGTCCGCAATCAGCCCCAGCATTTT,TRBV19,TRBJ1-5,.,.
CASSLWGGPPPDF,TGTGCCAGCAGTTTATGGGGAGGGCCCCCCCCGGACTTC,TRBV28,TRBJ2-7,TRBD2,.
CASSYATQGKEPQHF,TGTGCCAGCAGTTACGCAACGCAGGGCAAAGAGCCCCAGCATTTT,TRBV6-5,TRBJ1-5,.,.
CASSGGTDYEQYF,TGTGCCAGCAGCGGCGGGACAGATTACGAGCAGTACTTC,TRBV5-5,TRBJ2-7,.,few
CASSQDQTANYGYTF,TGTGCCAGCAGCCAAGATCAGACAGCTAACTATGGCTACACCTTC,TRBV5-4,TRBJ1-2,.,.
CAITDRGEAFF,TGTGCCATCACCGACAGGGGTGAAGCTTTCTTT,TRBV10-3,TRBJ1-1,TRBD1,few
CASRLAGGPNYEQFF,TGTGCCAGCAGGCTGGCGGGAGGGCCTAACTATGAGCAGTTCTTC,TRBV6-6,TRBJ2-1,TRBD2,.
CASKAYNPENEQFF,TGTGCCAGCAAAGCTTATAATCCGGAGAATGAGCAGTTCTTC,TRBV7-2,TRBJ2-1,.,.
CATSKHIMNTEAFF,TGTGCCACCAGCAAACATATCATGAACACTGAAGCTTTCTTT,TRBV15,TRBJ1-1,.,.
CASSLPGQGSYEQYF,TGTGCCAGCAGCCTACCGGGACAGGGGTCCTACGAGCAGTACTTC,TRBV4-2,TRBJ2-7,TRBD1,.
CSAEYNNYGYTF,TGCAGCGCTGAATACAATAACTATGGCTACACCTTC,TRBV29-1,TRBJ1-2,.,.
CASSSPERPTYEQYF,TGTGCCAGCAGCTCCCCGGAGCGGCCAACCTACGAGCAGTACTTC,TRBV7-2,TRBJ2-7,.,many
CASSLGQGAGAFF,TGTGCCAGCAGCTTGGGACAGGGGGCGGGAGCTTTCTTT,TRBV5-4,TRBJ1-1,TRBD1,.
CASSRMLGANLGELFF,TGCGCCAGCAGCCGGATGCTAGGGGCTAATTTAGGGGAGCTGTTTTTT,TRBV4-3,TRBJ2-2,.,.
CSVEGGAGQPQHF,TGCAGCGTAGAGGGGGGGGCGGGTCAGCCCCAGCATTTT,TRBV29-1,TRBJ1-5,.,.
CASRANEQYF,TGTGCCAGCAGAGCGAACGAGCAGTACTTC,TRBV2,TRBJ2-7,.,.
CASSNPTQWEKLFF,TGTGCCAGTAGTAACCCCACTCAATGGGAAAAACTGTTTTTT,TRBV19,TRBJ1-4,.,.
CASSLDPPPGVGEQFF,TGCGCCAGCAGCTTGGACCCTCCCCCCGGGGTAGGTGAGCAGTTCTTC,TRBV5-1,TRBJ2-1,.,.
CASSSGQGRSPLHF,TGTGCCAGCAGCTCCGGACAGGGCCGGTCACCCCTCCACTTT,TRBV11-2,TRBJ1-6,TRBD1,few
CSVLDISNYGYTF,TGCAGCGTACTGGACATCTCTAACTATGGCTACACCTTC,TRBV29-1,TRBJ1-2,.,few
CASSVGLLTGRPGQTGEQYF,TGTGCCAGCAGCGTAGGACTTCTGACAGGGCGACCGGGACAAACGGGCGAGCAGTACTTC,TRBV9,TRBJ2-7,TRBD1,.
CASSPKAVSHNEQFF,TGTGCCAGCAGCCCTAAAGCGGTTTCCCACAATGAGCAGTTCTTC,TRBV11-3,TRBJ2-1,.,.
CASSYRGGYTF,TGTGCCAGCAGTTACCGAGGTGGCTACACCTTC,TRBV6-6,TRBJ1-2,.,.
CASSSGGLVSSYEQYF,TGTGCCAGCAGTTCGGGGGGACTAGTAAGCTCCTACGAGCAGTACTTC,TRBV28,TRBJ2-7,TRBD2,.
CASSEDRVGTGELFF,TGTGCCAGCAGCGAAGACAGGGTGGGCACCGGGGAGCTGTTTTTT,TRBV7-9,TRBJ2-2,TRBD1,.
CASSLAGAGGYEQYF,TGCGCCAGCAGCTTGGCCGGGGCAGGGGGCTACGAGCAGTACTTC,TRBV5-1,TRBJ2-7,TRBD1,.
CASSPGGGYTF,TGTGCCAGCAGCCCTGGCGGTGGCTACACCTTC,TRBV5-5,TRBJ1-2,.,.
CASSLTEAGLTGELFF,TGTGCCAGCAGCTTAACAGAGGCGGGGTTGACCGGGGAGCTGTTTTTT,TRBV7-2,TRBJ2-2,.,.
CASSGFTGGAGTEAFF,TGTGCCAGCTCCGGCTTCACAGGGGGCGCCGGCACTGAAGCTTTCTTT,TRBV18,TRBJ1-1,TRBD1,.
CAWSVSGISTDTQYF,TGTGCCTGGAGTGTTAGCGGAATTAGCACAGATACGCAGTATTTT,TRBV30,TRBJ2-3,.,few
CASSQDPLQETQYF,TGCGCCAGCAGCCAAGATCCCCTCCAAGAGACCCAGTACTTC,TRBV4-3,TRBJ2-5,.,.
CAISDGLAGGYEQYF,TGTGCCATCAGTGATGGACTAGCGGGAGGCTACGAGCAGTACTTC,TRBV10-3,TRBJ2-7,TRBD2,.
CASSFPRGVGETQYF,TGTGCCAGCAGCTTCCCCAGGGGGGTAGGAGAGACCCAGTACTTC,TRBV5-6,TRBJ2-5,.,few
CASSMRGAGASLNTEAFF,TGTGCCAGTAGTATGAGGGGGGCGGGAGCGTCCTTGAACACTGAAGCTTTCTTT,TRBV19,TRBJ1-1,.,.
CASSADRGNQPQHF,TGTGCCAGCAGCGCGGACAGGGGGAATCAGCCCCAGCATTTT,TRBV9,TRBJ1-5,TRBD1,.